These 5 T cell receptor beta chains came from one sample sequenced in a study of blood T cell repertoires in COVID-19. Only in-frame clones appear in the TCRdb table, and some are missing; sequencing was by immunoSEQ multiplex PCR. The sample contains 200,000 to 250,000 clones, over 75% of which appear only once. Source material: peripheral blood. The source is a man between 50 and 59 years old with COVID-19, enrolled during active disease.

The chain has TRBV5-1 and TRBJ2-1; D unclear. CDR1 is SGHRS and CDR2 is YFSETQ in the germline V gene. Trimming cost V 2 bases and J 7 bases, with 4 bases left between them. CDR3 length: 11 residues. The CDR3 here is CASSLQNEQFF. The CDR3 DNA follows: TGCGCCAGCAGCTTACAGAATGAGCAGTTCTTC.

The chain employs TRBV30 and TRBJ2-7; D possibly corresponds to TRBD1 (6 bases). Trimming took 3 bases from V and 0 from J, leaving 12 bases between them. This CDR3 contains 14 residues. Germline lookup yields CDR1 GTSNPN and CDR2 SVGIG (reference sequence). The CDR3 DNA reads as TGTGCCTGGAGGGGACAAATTGGCTCCTACGAGCAGTACTTC. Translation: CAWRGQIGSYEQYF.

The chain links TRBV2 to TRBJ2-7; D might be TRBD1 (6 bases). The CDR3 extends over 15 amino acids. With 3 bases removed from V and 5 bases from J, the gap between germline ends came to 17 bases. The germline gives CDR1 SNHLY, CDR2 FYNNEI. CDR3 in amino acids: CASSDYRQGNDEQYF. DNA for the CDR3: TGTGCCAGCAGTGATTACCGGCAGGGGAACGACGAGCAGTACTTC.

The rearrangement links TRBV7-3 to TRBJ2-1; no definite D call. V lost 2 bases, J lost 0 bases, and 11 bases lay in between. Germline V gene lookup returns CDR1 SGHTA and CDR2 FQGTGA. The CDR3 is 16 residues long. The chain's CDR3 is CASSLRGSSSYNEQFF. Here the CDR3 DNA reads TGTGCCAGCAGCTTACGAGGATCGAGCTCCTACAATGAGCAGTTCTTC.

J is TRBJ2-1 and V is TRBV9, with 7 bases that match TRBD2. Germline trimming cut 3 bases from V and 10 bases from J; bases unmatched to any gene: 13. CDR1 and CDR2 from the germline V gene are SGDLS and YYNGEE. The CDR3 is made up of 15 amino acids. This CDR3 is CASSDPRLASGEQFF. The DNA for the CDR3 is TGTGCCAGCAGCGATCCAAGACTAGCAAGTGGCGAGCAGTTCTTC.